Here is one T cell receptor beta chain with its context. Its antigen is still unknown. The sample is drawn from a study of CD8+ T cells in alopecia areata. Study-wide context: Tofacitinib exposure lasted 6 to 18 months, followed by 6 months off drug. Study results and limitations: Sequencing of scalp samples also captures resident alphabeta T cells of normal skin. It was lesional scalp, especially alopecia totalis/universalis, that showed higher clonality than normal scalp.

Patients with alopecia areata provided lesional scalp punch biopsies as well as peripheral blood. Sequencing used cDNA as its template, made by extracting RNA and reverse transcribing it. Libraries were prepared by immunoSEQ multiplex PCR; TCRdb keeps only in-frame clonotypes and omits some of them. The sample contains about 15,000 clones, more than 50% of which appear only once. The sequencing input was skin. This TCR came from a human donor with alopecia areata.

CDR3 nucleotide sequence: TGTGCCAGCACCCCGAAGCTCAACACCGGGGAGCTGTTTTTT. Amino acids: CASTPKLNTGELFF. This chain links TRBV7-9 with TRBJ2-2; D gene unclear. Trimming pared 7 bases from V and 2 bases from J, leaving 11 bases between. Germline V gene sequence: CDR1 SEHNR, CDR2 FQNEAQ (reference sequence). CDR3 length: 14 residues. The full variable domain, with the rest looked up from reference TRBV7-9 and TRBJ2-2, is DTGVSQNPRHKITKRGQNVTFRCDPISEHNRLYWYRQTLGQGPEFLTYFQNEAQLEKSRLLSDRFSAERPKGSFSTLEIQRTEQGDSAMYLCASTPKLNTGELFFGEGSRLTVL.